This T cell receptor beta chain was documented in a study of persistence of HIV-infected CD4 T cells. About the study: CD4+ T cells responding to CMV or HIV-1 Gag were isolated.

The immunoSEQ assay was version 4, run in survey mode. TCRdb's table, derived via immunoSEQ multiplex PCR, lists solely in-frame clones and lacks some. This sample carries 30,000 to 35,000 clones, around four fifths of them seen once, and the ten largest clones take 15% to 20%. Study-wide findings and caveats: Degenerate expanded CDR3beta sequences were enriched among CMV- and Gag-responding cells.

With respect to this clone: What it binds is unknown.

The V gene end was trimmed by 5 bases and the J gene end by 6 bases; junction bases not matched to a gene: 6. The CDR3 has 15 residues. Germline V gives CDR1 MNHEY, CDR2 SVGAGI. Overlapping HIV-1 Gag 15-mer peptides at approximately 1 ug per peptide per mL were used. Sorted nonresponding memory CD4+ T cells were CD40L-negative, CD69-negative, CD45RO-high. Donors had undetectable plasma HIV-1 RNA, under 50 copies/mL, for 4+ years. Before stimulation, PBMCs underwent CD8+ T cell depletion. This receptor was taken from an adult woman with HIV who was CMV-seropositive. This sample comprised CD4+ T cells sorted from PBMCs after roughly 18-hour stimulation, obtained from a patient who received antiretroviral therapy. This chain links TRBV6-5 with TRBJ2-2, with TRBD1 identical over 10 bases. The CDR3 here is CASSPRDRGAGELFF. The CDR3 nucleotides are TGTGCCAGCAGTCCCCGGGACAGGGGTGCCGGGGAGCTGTTTTTT.